This entry lists 6 T cell receptor beta chains sequenced from one sample in a study of blood T cell repertoires in COVID-19. Sequencing used immunoSEQ multiplex PCR; TCRdb keeps in-frame clones, though not all of them. The top ten clones hold roughly 5% of a sample with roughly 220,000 clones, around four fifths of them seen once. The material sequenced was peripheral blood. The receptors derive from a woman aged 55-69 years who had recovered from COVID-19.

The chain recombines TRBV4-1 with TRBJ2-7, with 10 bases lining up with TRBD1. CDR1 is MGHRA, CDR2 YSYEKL, per germline. Trimming removed 3 bases from V and 0 bases from J; junction bases left unmatched: 8. The length of the CDR3 is 17 residues. This CDR3 reads CASSQQTGTGVSYEQYF. DNA for the CDR3: TGCGCCAGCAGCCAGCAAACCGGGACAGGGGTCTCCTACGAGCAGTACTTC.

The chain couples TRBV3-1 (or the pseudogene TRBV3-2) to TRBJ2-1; possibly TRBD2 for D (7 bases). This CDR3 contains 16 residues. V was trimmed by 3 bases and J by 2 bases, leaving 14 bases between them. Germline V gives CDR1 LGHDT, CDR2 YNNKEL (reference sequence). The CDR3 is CASSQGGGVAYNEQFF. CDR3 coding DNA: TGTGCCAGCAGCCAGGGAGGGGGGGTAGCCTACAATGAGCAGTTCTTC.

The chain couples TRBV5-5 to TRBJ1-6, with 8 bases lining up with TRBD1. CDR1 is SGHKS, CDR2 YYEKEE, per germline (reference sequence). V lost 4 bases and J lost 10; bases outside the gene matches: 10. CDR3 length equals 15 residues. The CDR3, as DNA: TGTGCCAGCAGCCTACTAGACAGGGGAGGATCACCCCTCCACTTT. Translation: CASSLLDRGGSPLHF.

The chain combines TRBV7-6 with TRBJ1-1; 8 bases agree with TRBD1. The V gene end was trimmed by 5 bases and the J gene end by 7 bases; junction bases not matched to a gene: 15. This CDR3 is built from 16 residues. Germline V gene sequence: CDR1 SGHVS, CDR2 FNYEAQ. Here the CDR3 reads CASSKGLTGVHGEAFF. The CDR3 DNA sequence: TGTGCCAGCAGCAAGGGACTGACAGGGGTTCACGGTGAAGCTTTCTTT.

This chain links TRBV9 with TRBJ1-4, with D hard to call. V lost 4 bases and J lost 5, with 15 bases in between. The CDR3 is made up of 15 amino acids. Germline V gene sequence: CDR1 SGDLS, CDR2 YYNGEE. The CDR3 spells CASSTRDRPNEKLFF. For the CDR3, the DNA is TGTGCCAGCAGCACTAGGGATCGGCCAAATGAAAAACTGTTTTTT.

This rearrangement joins TRBV19 to TRBJ2-3; TRBD2 agrees at 12 bases. Germline CDR1 LNHDA, CDR2 SQIVND (reference sequence). The CDR3 extends over 20 amino acids. The V gene end was trimmed by 1 base and the J gene end by 2 bases; junction bases not matched to a gene: 13. The CDR3 loop is CASSIGVELAGGRDTDTQYF. The CDR3 DNA reads as TGTGCCAGTAGTATAGGAGTAGAACTAGCGGGGGGCAGGGACACAGATACGCAGTATTTT.